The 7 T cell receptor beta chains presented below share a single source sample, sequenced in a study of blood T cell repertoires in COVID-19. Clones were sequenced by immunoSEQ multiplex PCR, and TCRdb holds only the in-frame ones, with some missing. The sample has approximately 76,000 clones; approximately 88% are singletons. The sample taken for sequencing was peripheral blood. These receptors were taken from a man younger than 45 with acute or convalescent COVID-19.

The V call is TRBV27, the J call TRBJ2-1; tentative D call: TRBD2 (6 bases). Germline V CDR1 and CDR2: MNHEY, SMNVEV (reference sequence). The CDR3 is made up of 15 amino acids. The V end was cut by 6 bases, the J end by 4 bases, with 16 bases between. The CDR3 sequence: CASRTPSVSYNEQFF. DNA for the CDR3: TGTGCCAGCAGAACCCCTAGCGTTTCATACAATGAGCAGTTCTTC.

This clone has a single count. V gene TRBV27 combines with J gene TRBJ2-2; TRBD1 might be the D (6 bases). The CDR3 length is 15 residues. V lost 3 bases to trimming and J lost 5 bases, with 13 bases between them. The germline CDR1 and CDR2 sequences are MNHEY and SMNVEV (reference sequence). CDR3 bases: TGTGCCAGCAGTTTCGGTCAGGGGAGAACCGGGGAGCTGTTTTTT. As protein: CASSFGQGRTGELFF.

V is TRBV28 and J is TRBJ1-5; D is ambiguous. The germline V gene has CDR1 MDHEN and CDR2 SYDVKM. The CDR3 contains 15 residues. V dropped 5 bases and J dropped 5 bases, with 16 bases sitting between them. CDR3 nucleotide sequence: TGTGCCAGCAGTGCCACCCTCCGCGGAGATCAGCCCCAGCATTTT. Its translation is CASSATLRGDQPQHF.

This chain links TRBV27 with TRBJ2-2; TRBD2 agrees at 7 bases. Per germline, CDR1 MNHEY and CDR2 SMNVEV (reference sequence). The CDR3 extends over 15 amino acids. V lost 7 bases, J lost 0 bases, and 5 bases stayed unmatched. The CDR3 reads CASMASGANTGELFF. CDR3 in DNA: TGTGCCAGCATGGCCAGCGGGGCGAACACCGGGGAGCTGTTTTTT.

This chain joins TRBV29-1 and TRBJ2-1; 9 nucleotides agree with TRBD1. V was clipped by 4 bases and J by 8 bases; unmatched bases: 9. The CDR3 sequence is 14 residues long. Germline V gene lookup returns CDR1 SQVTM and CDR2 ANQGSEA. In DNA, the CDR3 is TGCAGCGTTGTCCCGGGACAGGGAAGGCATGAGCAGTTCTTC. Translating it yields CSVVPGQGRHEQFF.

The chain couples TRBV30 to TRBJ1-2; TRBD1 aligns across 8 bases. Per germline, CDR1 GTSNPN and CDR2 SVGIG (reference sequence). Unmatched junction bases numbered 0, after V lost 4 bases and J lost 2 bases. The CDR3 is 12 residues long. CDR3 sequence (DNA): TGTGCCTGGAACAGGGGGAACTATGGCTACACCTTC. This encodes CAWNRGNYGYTF.

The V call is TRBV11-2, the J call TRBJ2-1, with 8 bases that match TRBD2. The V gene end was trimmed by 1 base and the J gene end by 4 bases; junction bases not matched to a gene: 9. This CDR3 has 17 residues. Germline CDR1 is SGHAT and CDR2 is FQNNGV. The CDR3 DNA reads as TGTGCCAGCAGCTTAGTTCGAGCGGGAGTGGGTTACAATGAGCAGTTCTTC. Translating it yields CASSLVRAGVGYNEQFF.